The entry below gives a single T cell receptor (beta chain) sequence along with its context. The CDR3 contains 17 residues. CDR1 is SGHVS, CDR2 FQNEAQ, per germline. V lost 7 bases and J 4 bases, leaving 22 bases between the germline ends. This sample is part of a study of blood T cell repertoires in COVID-19. Produced via immunoSEQ multiplex PCR; TCRdb's table is partial and in-frame only. Of 150,000 to 200,000 clones detected, 80% to 90% appear once; the ten largest clones hold 9.5% to 15%. The chain has TRBV7-8 and TRBJ2-2, with D perhaps TRBD1 (6 bases). Sequenced input: peripheral blood. The clonotype was recovered from an older woman with COVID-19, enrolled during active disease. The chain's CDR3 is CASTVGQTIRGTGELFF. CDR3 coding DNA: TGTGCCAGCACCGTAGGACAGACGATTAGGGGCACCGGGGAGCTGTTTTTT.